The 10 T cell receptor beta chains presented below share a single source sample, sequenced in a study of blood T cells in healthy people across ages. Combining a sample-barcoded 5' primer with a J-beta primer mix, a second PCR ran for 7 to 11 cycles. TCRdb reprocessed the 5' RACE reads via MiXCR and lists one record per CDR3 protein. The sample includes about 700,000 distinct CDR3 sequences, about 34% of them seen just once. Sequences were obtained from blood. The source is a woman aged 80 or over in good health.

CDR3 in DNA: TGTGCCAGCACCCTAGCGGGAGGCCGCCCTTACAATGAGCAGTTCTTC. This sequence encodes CASTLAGGRPYNEQFF. The gene calls are TRBV7-2 and TRBJ2-1, with 11 bases that match TRBD2. CDR3 length: 16 amino acids. Germline V gene lookup returns CDR1 SGHTA and CDR2 FQGNSA. Unmatched junction bases numbered 9, after V lost 7 bases and J lost 4 bases. Together with reference TRBV7-2 and TRBJ2-1, the CDR3 gives the full variable domain: GAGVSQSPSNKVTEKGKDVELRCDPISGHTALYWYRQSLGQGLEFLIYFQGNSAPDKSGLPSDRFSAERTGGSVSTLTIQRTQQEDSAVYLCASTLAGGRPYNEQFFGPGTRLTVL.

This clonotype was counted once. This may stem from a read error, because a much larger clone lies one nucleotide away. The chain carries TRBV12-3 or TRBV12-4 and TRBJ1-5; 11 bases agree with TRBD1. CDR3 length equals 14 residues. CDR3 in amino acids: CTSRRTGGSQPQHF. CDR3 bases: TGTACCAGCAGACGGACAGGGGGCTCCCAGCCCCAGCATTTT.

Notes on this clonotype: A read error may be the cause here, since a much bigger clone is one base away. The chain couples TRBV2 to TRBJ1-6, with TRBD1 matching over 7 bases. Germline V gene sequence: CDR1 SNHLY, CDR2 FYNNEI. With V trimmed by 4 bases and J by 0 bases, 0 bases remained unmatched. This CDR3 region has 15 residues. In DNA, the CDR3 is TGTGCCAGCAGTGGGGACAGCTCCTATAATTCACCCCTCCACTTT. Translated: CASSGDSSYNSPLHF.

The chain carries TRBV10-3 and TRBJ2-7, with a possible D match to TRBD2 (6 bases). This CDR3 has 12 amino acids. Germline V gene data show CDR1 as ENHRY and CDR2 as SYGVKD. V was shortened by 4 bases and J by 7 bases, with 11 bases between the two germline ends. The CDR3 protein is CAISATRGEQYV. CDR3 in DNA: TGTGCCATCAGTGCGACTAGAGGGGAGCAGTACGTC.

This clonotype was seen ten or more times. The CDR3 DNA reads as TGTGCCAGCAGCTTTGTTACGGGGAACATTCAGTACTTC. Encoded protein: CASSFVTGNIQYF. The J gene is TRBJ2-4, the V gene TRBV5-6; the D gene is possibly TRBD2 (5 bases). The germline CDR1 and CDR2 sequences are SGHDT and YYEEEE. Trimming left V 2 bases short and J 7 bases short, with 10 bases between. The CDR3 is 13 residues long.

With regard to this clonotype: The final CDR3 position lacks the conserved phenylalanine or tryptophan, pointing to a likely read error. The chain recombines TRBV5-1 with TRBJ2-4, with 8 bases lining up with TRBD2. This CDR3 contains 15 residues. Germline V gives CDR1 SGHRS, CDR2 YFSETQ. V shed 3 bases and J 4 bases; nucleotides not matched to a gene: 6. The CDR3 region has the DNA TGCGCCAGCAGCTCGGCGGCGGGGGGAAAAAACATTCAGTACAAC. Protein: CASSSAAGGKNIQYN.

The chain recombines TRBV30 with TRBJ2-3, with TRBD2 identical over 8 bases. The CDR3 has 14 amino acids. From germline, CDR1 is GTSNPN and CDR2 SVGIG (reference sequence). Losses at the gene ends were 0 bases for V and 7 bases for J; bases not matched to a gene: 6. The CDR3 loop reads CAWSVPGGANTQYF. CDR3 DNA: TGTGCCTGGAGTGTACCCGGGGGGGCAAATACGCAGTATTTT.

This clonotype was observed many times. V and J are TRBV6-6 and TRBJ1-6; a possible D gene is TRBD1 (5 bases). Germline assignment: CDR1 MNHNY and CDR2 SVGAGI (reference sequence). The V and J ends lost 2 bases and 7 bases respectively, with 15 bases between them. The CDR3 has 16 amino acids. The CDR3 nucleotides read TGTGCCAGCAGTTACGGGGGTCGACATTTCAATTCACCCCTCCACTTT. Protein: CASSYGGRHFNSPLHF.

This clonotype has at least ten counts. V is TRBV30 and J is TRBJ2-3; TRBD2 agrees at 14 bases. Germline V lookup: CDR1 GTSNPN, CDR2 SVGIG (reference sequence). CDR3 size: 15 residues. J gave up 2 bases and V 6 bases, and 4 bases lay outside the gene matches. CDR3 protein: CACRTSGGHTDTQYF. As DNA, the CDR3 is TGTGCCTGTAGGACTAGCGGGGGGCACACAGATACGCAGTATTTT.

This clonotype has at least ten counts. This clone may be a read error of a much larger clone one base away. V usage is TRBV7-2 and J usage is TRBJ2-2; maybe TRBD1 (5 bases). The V and J ends lost 3 bases and 4 bases respectively, with 9 bases between them. The germline V gene encodes CDR1 SGHTA and CDR2 FQGNSA. The CDR3 spans 14 residues. The CDR3 reads CASSLAGLTGELFF. CDR3 in DNA: TGTGCCAGCAGCTTGGCAGGGCTCACCGGGGAGCTGTTTTTT.